The 22 T cell receptor beta chains reported below all come from one sample, sequenced in a study of blood T cells in healthy people across ages (dated by TCRdb to 2014 to 2015). The library was produced with 5' RACE. Sequencing was carried out with an Illumina HiSeq 2500. The second PCR ran for about 7 to 11 cycles and used a J-beta primer mix along with a sample-barcoded 5' primer. Through fastp at Q25 and MiXCR, TCRdb rebuilt clones from the public reads, retaining in-frame beta chains. Rows with one shared CDR3 protein collapse into an entry with the most common genes and DNA. The sample has over 600,000 distinct CDR3 sequences on record, around 21% of them singletons. In total, the top ten clones hold roughly 3.7% of the sample. The sample taken for sequencing was blood. These receptors all stem from a man between 70 and 80 years old in good health.

This clonotype was picked up a small number of times. This chain links TRBV12-3 or TRBV12-4 with TRBJ2-2, with D maybe TRBD2 (6 bases). The CDR3 has 15 amino acids. V lost 5 bases, J lost 1 base, and 11 bases lay in between. The CDR3 DNA reads TGTGCCAGCAGTGACGGGAGTAAGAACACCGGGGAGCTGTTTTTT. This encodes CASSDGSKNTGELFF.

CDR3 bases: TGTGCCAGCAGTTACTTTGGCAACTCCTACGAGCAGTACTTC. This translates into CASSYFGNSYEQYF. V usage is TRBV6-5 and J usage is TRBJ2-7, with D unresolved. Trimming left V 1 base short and J 0 bases short, with 7 bases between. CDR1 MNHEY and CDR2 SVGAGI come from the germline V gene. The CDR3 loop spans 14 amino acids.

Worth noting for this clonotype: One end of the junction is discordant with germline, which a read error may explain. This chain links TRBV20-1 with TRBJ2-7, with 11 nucleotides matching TRBD2. CDR1 is DFQATT and CDR2 is SNEGSKA in the germline V gene (reference sequence). This CDR3 is built from 15 residues. CDR3 in amino acids: CSSSSGRANSYEQYF. CDR3 nucleotide sequence: TGCAGTTCTAGTAGCGGGAGGGCCAACTCCTACGAGCAGTACTTC.

The chain has TRBV5-1 and TRBJ2-7; possibly TRBD2 for D (6 bases). The germline V and J ends were trimmed by 4 bases and 5 bases, with 16 bases remaining between them. Germline values: CDR1 SGHRS, CDR2 YFSETQ. This CDR3 contains 14 residues. CDR3 sequence reads: CASSPGGATHEQYF. As DNA, the CDR3 is TGCGCCAGCAGCCCGGGCGGGGCTACCCACGAGCAGTACTTC.

This clonotype was seen many times. The rearrangement links TRBV5-1 to TRBJ2-5, with D uncertain. With the DNA end fitting TRBJ2-1 better, the J assignment may be wrong. The germline CDR1 and CDR2 sequences are SGHRS and YFSETQ. The CDR3 covers 14 residues. The CDR3 here is CASSLGELYNEQFF. CDR3 nucleotide sequence: TGCGCCAGCAGCTTGGGCGAACTCTACAATGAGCAGTTCTTC.

A few counts support this clonotype. The J gene is TRBJ2-4, the V gene TRBV18, with D possibly being TRBD1 (6 bases). Trimming pared 1 base from V and 0 bases from J, leaving 13 bases between. This CDR3 has 17 amino acids. Germline V gives CDR1 KGHSH, CDR2 LQKENI. The CDR3 DNA sequence: TGTGCCAGCTCACCACTGACAGGCCAACTAGCCAAAAACATTCAGTACTTC. Translating it yields CASSPLTGQLAKNIQYF.

Note on this clonotype: One end of the junction fails to match germline, which may point to a read error. The chain carries TRBV12-3 or TRBV12-4 and TRBJ2-7, with D perhaps matching TRBD1 (5 bases). CDR3 length: 12 amino acids. The CDR3 reads CASSLAQGSASF. Written as DNA, the CDR3 is TGTGCCAGCAGTTTAGCGCAGGGCAGCGCGAGCTTC.

This clonotype has only a few counts. The genes are TRBV4-1 and TRBJ2-6; D gene ambiguous. This CDR3 is 16 amino acids long. V lost 1 base to trimming and J lost 1 base, with 8 bases between them. Per germline, CDR1 MGHRA and CDR2 YSYEKL. In DNA form, the CDR3 reads TGCGCCAGCAGCCAAGGTGCATCTTCTGGGGCCAACGTCCTGACTTTC. It yields the protein CASSQGASSGANVLTF.

The rearrangement links TRBV20-1 to TRBJ2-1; D possibly corresponds to TRBD1 (5 bases). This CDR3 region has 11 residues. The V end was cut by 1 base, the J end by 8 bases, with 6 bases between. Germline V gene data show CDR1 as DFQATT and CDR2 as SNEGSKA (reference sequence). DNA of the CDR3: TGCAGTGCTAGAGTCAGGGATGAGCAGTTCTTC. This encodes CSARVRDEQFF.

The CDR3 here is CASCRDTISSQHF. CDR3 bases: TGTGCCAGCTGTCGGGACACAATCAGCTCCCAGCATTTT. This chain joins TRBV2 and TRBJ1-5, with D possibly being TRBD1 (6 bases). Trimming pared 8 bases from V and 11 bases from J, leaving 19 bases between. This CDR3 is 13 amino acids long. CDR1 is SNHLY, CDR2 FYNNEI, per germline.

This clonotype was observed a handful of times. The chain has TRBV7-9 and TRBJ1-5; D is unresolved. Germline V gene sequence: CDR1 SEHNR, CDR2 FQNEAQ (reference sequence). Trimming took off 1 base at V and 3 bases at J, with 10 bases between the two ends. The CDR3 covers 15 residues. The CDR3 DNA follows: TGTGCCAGCAGCTTAGATGGACGGAACAATCAGCCCCAGCATTTT. Its protein is CASSLDGRNNQPQHF. The whole variable domain, remainder taken from reference TRBV7-9 and TRBJ1-5, is DTGVSQNPRHKITKRGQNVTFRCDPISEHNRLYWYRQTLGQGPEFLTYFQNEAQLEKSRLLSDRFSAERPKGSFSTLEIQRTEQGDSAMYLCASSLDGRNNQPQHFGDGTRLSIL.

This clonotype was seen a handful of times. This chain links TRBV21-1 with TRBJ1-2; TRBD1 is taken as the D call from the table, unchecked against the DNA. TRBV21-1 is termed a pseudogene. The CDR3 is made up of 16 amino acids. As DNA, the CDR3 is TGTGCCAGCAGCAACTCTGTCGGGACAGAGGACTATGGCTACACCTTC. Its translation: CASSNSVGTEDYGYTF.

The chain is built from TRBV20-1 and TRBJ2-7, with D tentatively TRBD1 (5 bases). CDR3 size: 16 residues. In germline, CDR1 is DFQATT, CDR2 SNEGSKA (reference sequence). V lost 0 bases and J 0 bases, leaving 15 bases between the germline ends. The CDR3 DNA follows: TGCAGTGCTAGAGATCTCGGACAACCGAGCTCCTACGAGCAGTACTTC. Amino acid sequence: CSARDLGQPSSYEQYF.

This clonotype was seen a few times. The chain combines TRBV6-2 or TRBV6-3 with TRBJ2-7, with TRBD1 identical over 9 bases. The germline CDR1 and CDR2 sequences are MNHEY and SVGEGT. The J segment lost 4 bases and the V segment lost 7 bases, leaving 14 bases of the junction unmatched. This CDR3 is 16 amino acids long. This chain's CDR3 is CASNPHTTGGIYEQYF. The CDR3 DNA is TGTGCCAGCAATCCGCATACTACAGGGGGCATTTACGAGCAGTACTTC.

This clonotype came up a few times. The chain links TRBV29-1 to TRBJ2-5; weak D call: TRBD2 (6 bases). Gene TRBJ2-1 matches the end of the DNA better, so the J call may be wrong. This CDR3 spans 16 amino acids. Germline V gene data show CDR1 as SQVTM and CDR2 as ANQGSEA. CDR3 amino acids: CSVEDLGRTTANEQFF. In nucleotides, the CDR3 is TGCAGCGTTGAAGATCTGGGCAGGACTACTGCCAATGAGCAGTTCTTC.

The table lists this clonotype with a few counts. This chain joins TRBV29-1 and TRBJ2-1; 12 bases are shared with TRBD2. The DNA end favors TRBJ2-7, so the J call may be wrong. There are 12 residues in the CDR3. Germline V gene lookup returns CDR1 SQVTM and CDR2 ANQGSEA. CDR3 region: CSVGLAGVEQYF. The CDR3 region has the DNA TGCAGCGTTGGACTAGCGGGAGTCGAGCAGTACTTC.

This clonotype came up a few times. The chain recombines TRBV29-1 with TRBJ2-3, with 7 positions matching TRBD2. With 7 bases clipped from V and 2 bases from J, the junction kept 9 bases outside the gene matches. Germline V gene lookup returns CDR1 SQVTM and CDR2 ANQGSEA. This CDR3 region has 14 residues. The CDR3 region has the DNA TGCAGCGCACAACTAGCGACCTACACAGATACGCAGTATTTT. Translation gives CSAQLATYTDTQYF.

Concerning this clonotype: Germline and junction disagree at one end, which may indicate a read error. This chain connects TRBV5-1 to TRBJ2-5, with a tentative D call TRBD2 (5 bases). CDR3 length: 14 amino acids. Looked up from germline, CDR1 is SGHRS and CDR2 is YFSETQ. DNA for the CDR3: TGCGCCAGCAGCTTGGGTTCTAGCCAAGAGACCCAGCACTTC. This gives the protein CASSLGSSQETQHF.

This clonotype has only a few counts. The chain is built from TRBV2 and TRBJ1-5, with D possibly TRBD1 on 6 matching bases. Between the trimmed V and J ends, which lost 8 bases and 4 bases, there was a span of 18 bases. From germline, CDR1 is SNHLY and CDR2 FYNNEI. CDR3 length equals 15 residues. This chain's CDR3 is CASRFQQGENQPQHF. The CDR3 coding sequence is TGTGCCAGCCGTTTTCAACAGGGAGAGAATCAGCCCCAGCATTTT.

Concerning this clonotype: Germline and junction disagree at one end, which may indicate a read error. This chain links TRBV12-3 or TRBV12-4 with TRBJ2-4, with TRBD2 matching 7 bases. The CDR3 totals 12 residues. The CDR3 nucleotides are TGTGCCAACAGTTTCGGGGGGAACATTCAGTACTTC. Translating it yields CANSFGGNIQYF.

The V call is TRBV12-3 or TRBV12-4, the J call TRBJ2-3; D is uncertain. V was clipped by 6 bases and J by 7 bases, with 11 bases between them. The CDR3 extends over 12 amino acids. CDR3 protein: CASSPTGYTQYF. CDR3 coding DNA: TGTGCCAGCAGCCCGACCGGGTATACGCAGTATTTT.

There are a few counts of this clonotype. The gene calls are TRBV28 and TRBJ1-4; D may be TRBD1 (5 bases). The V end lost 3 bases, the J end lost 10 bases, and 21 bases lay between the germline ends. The CDR3 has 16 residues. The V gene's germline CDR1 is MDHEN and CDR2 SYDVKM. The CDR3: CASSFFRGTPEGKLFF. In DNA, the CDR3 is TGTGCCAGCAGTTTTTTCCGGGGGACCCCCGAGGGAAAACTGTTTTTT. Using reference TRBV28 and TRBJ1-4 for the parts outside the CDR3, the full variable domain is DVKVTQSSRYLVKRTGEKVFLECVQDMDHENMFWYRQDPGLGLRLIYFSYDVKMKEKGDIPEGYSVSREKKERFSLILESASTNQTSMYLCASSFFRGTPEGKLFFGSGTQLSVL.